This record concerns one T cell receptor beta chain sequence. Per germline, CDR1 SGHRS and CDR2 YFSETQ. Trimming removed 4 bases at V and 7 bases at J, with 11 bases between. CDR3 length: 12 amino acids. Researchers ran the PCR with 60 Vbeta and 13 Jbeta primers. Assay used: immunoSEQ multiplex PCR; TCRdb lists only in-frame clones, some missing. The sample carries some 77,000 clones, almost 80% recorded once. The data belong to a study of cytomegalovirus exposure and HLA in healthy donors. Study-level background: Inside one of the first data releases sat tens of millions of unique TCRs taken from HLA-typed donors.

Sequenced input: PBMCs. The receptor's source is a woman aged 40 to 55 in good health and CMV-seropositive. V usage is TRBV5-1 and J usage is TRBJ1-2; no reliable D call. The CDR3 DNA sequence: TGCGCCAGCAGCCCCGCGAGTGGTGGCTACACCTTC. As protein: CASSPASGGYTF.